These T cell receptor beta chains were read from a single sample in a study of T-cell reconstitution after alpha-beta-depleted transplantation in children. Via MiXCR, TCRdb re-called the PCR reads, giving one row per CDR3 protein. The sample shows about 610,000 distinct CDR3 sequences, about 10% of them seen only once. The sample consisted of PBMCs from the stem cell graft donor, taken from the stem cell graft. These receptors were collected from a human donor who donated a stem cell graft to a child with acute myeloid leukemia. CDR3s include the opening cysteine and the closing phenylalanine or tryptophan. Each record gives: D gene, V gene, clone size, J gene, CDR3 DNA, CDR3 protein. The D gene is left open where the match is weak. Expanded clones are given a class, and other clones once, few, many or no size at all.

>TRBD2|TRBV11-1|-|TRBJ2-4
TGTGCCAGCAGCTTATCAAGTGGACTAGTCCTAGCCAAAAACATTCAGTACTTC
CASSLSSGLVLAKNIQYF
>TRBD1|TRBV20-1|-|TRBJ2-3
TGCAGTGCTATAGCTACAGGGGTAGATACGCAGTATTTT
CSAIATGVDTQYF
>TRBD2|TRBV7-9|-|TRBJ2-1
TGTGCCAGCAGCTTAGTCCAGCGGGATCACAATGAGCAGTTCTTC
CASSLVQRDHNEQFF
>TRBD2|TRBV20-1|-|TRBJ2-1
TGCTGTGCTAGAGAGTCTGCGGGAGGGCCCCACAATGAGCAGTTCTTC
CCARESAGGPHNEQFF
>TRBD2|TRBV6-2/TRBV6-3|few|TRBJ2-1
TGTGCCAGCAGTTCCCTAGCGGAGGCCCCTATCCCCTACAATGAGCAGTTCTTC
CASSSLAEAPIPYNEQFF
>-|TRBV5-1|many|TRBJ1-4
TGCGCCAGCAGCTTGGGACAGACCAATGAAAAACTGTTTTTT
CASSLGQTNEKLFF
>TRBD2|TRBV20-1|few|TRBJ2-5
TGCAGTGCGATCGGACTAGCGGGAGGGGTAAGGGAGACCCAGTACTTC
CSAIGLAGGVRETQYF
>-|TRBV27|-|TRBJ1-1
TGTGCCAGCAGCCCCCGACAAGGTCTCGGGGACACTGAAGCTTTCTTT
CASSPRQGLGDTEAFF
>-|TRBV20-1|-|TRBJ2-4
TGCAGTGCCCCCCAAGTAGCCAAAAACGTTCAGTACTTC
CSAPQVAKNVQYF
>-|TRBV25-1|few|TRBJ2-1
TGTGCCAGCAGTCATCAGGAGCAGTTCTTC
CASSHQEQFF
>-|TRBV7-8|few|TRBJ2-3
TGTGCCAGCTCATCCCCAAAGCCCAGGGAAGCAGATACGCAGTATTTT
CASSSPKPREADTQYF
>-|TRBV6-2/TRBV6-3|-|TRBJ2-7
TGTGCCAGCAGTTCATTCTCTCTCGAGCAGTACTTC
CASSSFSLEQYF
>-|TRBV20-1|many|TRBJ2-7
TGCAGTGCTAGAGATCGTCGGGAGCTCCCCTACGAGCAGTACTTC
CSARDRRELPYEQYF
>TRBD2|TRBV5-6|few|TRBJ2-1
TGTGCCAGCAGCCGGCGGGGGACTAGCGGGAGGGATGAGCAGTTCTTC
CASSRRGTSGRDEQFF
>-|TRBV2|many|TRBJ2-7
TGTGCCAGCAGTGAAGAAGGTGGGGCCTACGAGCAGTACTTC
CASSEEGGAYEQYF
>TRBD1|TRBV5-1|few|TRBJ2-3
TGCGCCAGCGGGACAGGGACGGGGGATACGCAGTATTTT
CASGTGTGDTQYF
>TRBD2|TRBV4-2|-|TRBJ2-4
TGTGCCAGCAGCCAAGATTGGCTAGCGGGATCCCAAAACATTCAGTACTTC
CASSQDWLAGSQNIQYF
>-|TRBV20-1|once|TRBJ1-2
TGCAGTGCACTTTCTCACGCAGTGGGCTATGGCTACACCTTC
CSALSHAVGYGYTF
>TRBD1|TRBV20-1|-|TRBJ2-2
TGCAGTGCTATACGGACAGGGGTTCTCACCGGGGAGCTGTTTTTT
CSAIRTGVLTGELFF
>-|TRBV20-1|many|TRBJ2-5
TGCAGTGCTAGAGATATTAGAGGCGGACAAGAGACCCAGTACTTC
CSARDIRGGQETQYF
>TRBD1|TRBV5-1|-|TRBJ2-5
TGCGCCAGCAGCTCGCGGACAGGGGGCGTCCGATACTTC
CASSSRTGGVRYF
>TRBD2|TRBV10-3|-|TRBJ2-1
TGTGCCATCAGTGCTAACGGACTAGCCGACGCCGGCTTC
CAISANGLADAGF
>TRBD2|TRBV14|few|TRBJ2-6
TGTGCCAGCAGCCCCAGGACTAGCGGCTACTCTGGGGCCAACGTCCTGACTTTC
CASSPRTSGYSGANVLTF
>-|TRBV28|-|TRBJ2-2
TGTGCCAGCAGTTCCCTAAGAGCAGCTAACACCGGGGAGCTGTTTTTT
CASSSLRAANTGELFF
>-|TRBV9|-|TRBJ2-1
TGTGCCAGCAGCGTTAGCCCCGGTAGTGAGCAGTTCTTC
CASSVSPGSEQFF
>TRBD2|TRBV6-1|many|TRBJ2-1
TGTGCCAGCAGTCCATGGACTAGCGGGAGGTCCAATGAGCAGTTCTTC
CASSPWTSGRSNEQFF
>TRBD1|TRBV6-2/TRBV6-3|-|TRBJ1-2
TGTGCCAGCAGTTACACCCCGACAGGGAGTGGCTACACCTTC
CASSYTPTGSGYTF
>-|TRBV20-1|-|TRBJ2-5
TGCAGTGCTAGGGGGGGCCGGTCCCAAGAGACCCAGTACTTC
CSARGGRSQETQYF